This entry features one TCR beta chain sequence. This sample is drawn from a study of sequential checkpoint blockade in melanoma. Treatment described: randomized to nivolumab then ipilimumab (arm A) or the reverse (arm B). Trimming left V 3 bases short and J 0 bases short, with 9 bases between. The germline V gene encodes CDR1 KGHSH and CDR2 LQKENI. This CDR3 contains 14 residues. The assay was immunoSEQ multiplex PCR, and TCRdb's table has in-frame clones only and misses some. The sample records around 10,000 clones, 24% being singletons. Sequencing was performed on tumor tissue (inferred from file names), taken from a patient given nivolumab and ipilimumab in sequence. The source of this sequence is a human donor with melanoma. V gene TRBV18 combines with J gene TRBJ2-7; unclear D gene. CDR3 coding DNA: TGTGCCAGCTCACCGGACGGATTCTCCTACGAGCAGTACTTC. Translation gives CASSPDGFSYEQYF.